Following are 2 T cell receptor beta chains from one sample sequenced in a study of cytomegalovirus exposure and HLA in healthy donors. In the PCR, 60 Vbeta and 13 Jbeta primers were used. Using immunoSEQ multiplex PCR, the repertoire was profiled, and TCRdb retains in-frame clones only, with some absent. The sample carries about 120,000 clones, 60% to 70% recorded once. The specimen was PBMCs. The receptor set was obtained from a woman aged 40 to 49 in good health and CMV-seropositive.

The gene calls are TRBV5-4 and TRBJ2-3, with TRBD1 matching over 7 bases. Trimming cost V 2 bases and J 6 bases; bases outside gene matches: 3. The CDR3 is made up of 13 amino acids. Germline CDR1 and CDR2: SGHNT and YYREEE (reference sequence). The DNA for the CDR3 is TGTGCCAGCAGCTTAGACAGGGAGGATACGCAGTATTTT. Its protein is CASSLDREDTQYF.

This sequence joins TRBV4-1 and TRBJ2-7; weak D call: TRBD2 (5 bases). Germline CDR1 and CDR2: MGHRA and YSYEKL. Trimming stripped 0 bases from V and 7 bases from J, with 10 bases between. The CDR3 has 13 residues. CDR3 nucleotides: TGCGCCAGCAGCCAAGATCGAGGGTGGGAGCAGTACTTC. This translates into CASSQDRGWEQYF.